This T cell receptor (beta chain) was obtained from a study of regulatory T cells in long-lasting Graves disease. V lost 4 bases to trimming and J lost 4 bases; unmatched junction nucleotides: 11. CDR3 size: 19 residues. Looked up from germline, CDR1 is KGHSH and CDR2 is LQKENI. This clonotype showed up just a few times. Indicated time point: newly diagnosed GD, antithyroid drugs for less than 3 months. Extracted PBMC RNA gave rise to the TCR library. According to the study, TCR beta libraries were built with iRepertoire HTBI primers and CDR3-region Arm-PCR. Each CDR3 protein gets one entry after TCRdb re-called the multiplex PCR reads with MiXCR. This sample has roughly 510,000 distinct CDR3 sequences; about 16% occur once, and the top ten carry approximately 12%. The sample was also linked to a second study, of T cells in Graves' hyperthyroidism and ophthalmopathy.

The receptor was derived from a man aged 18-30 years with Graves disease. This material consisted of peripheral blood mononuclear cells (PBMCs), taken at new diagnosis, from a patient treated with antithyroid drugs. This chain links TRBV18 with TRBJ2-2, with TRBD2 identical over 14 bases. The chain's CDR3 is CASSRSRTSGRTRTGELFF. As DNA, the CDR3 is TGTGCCAGCTCACGCTCGAGGACTAGCGGGAGGACCCGCACCGGGGAGCTGTTTTTT.